The T cell receptor (beta chain) under discussion was sequenced for a study of blood T cell repertoires in COVID-19. Generated by immunoSEQ multiplex PCR, the TCRdb table keeps only in-frame clones and is missing some. The sample includes 350,000 to 550,000 clones, 75% to 90% of them seen just once. Specimen: peripheral blood. The source of this sequence is a woman aged 25 to 45 with acute or convalescent COVID-19.

The CDR3 DNA reads as TGTGCCAGCAGTACCAACACCGCCTATAATTCACCCCTCCACTTT. As protein: CASSTNTAYNSPLHF. This rearrangement joins TRBV7-6 to TRBJ1-6; D ambiguous. Germline assignment: CDR1 SGHVS and CDR2 FNYEAQ. CDR3 length: 15 residues. Between the trimmed V and J ends, which lost 6 bases and 2 bases, there was a span of 11 bases.